This T cell receptor beta chain stems from a study of blood T cells in healthy people across ages. A sample-barcoded 5' primer and a J-beta primer mix were used in a second PCR of roughly 7 to 11 cycles. MiXCR, applied by TCRdb to the 5' RACE reads, yields one record per CDR3 protein. The profile shows roughly 1,700,000 distinct CDR3 sequences, about 30% of them singletons. The TCR comes from a woman aged 25 to 45 in good health. Specimen: blood.

This CDR3 reads CSAHPDGYEQFF. In DNA form, the CDR3 reads TGCAGTGCCCACCCGGACGGATATGAGCAGTTCTTC. V and J are TRBV20-1 and TRBJ2-1; D unclear. Between the trimmed V and J ends, which lost 6 bases and 8 bases, there was a span of 14 bases. This CDR3 region has 12 residues. Germline V lookup: CDR1 DFQATT, CDR2 SNEGSKA (reference sequence).